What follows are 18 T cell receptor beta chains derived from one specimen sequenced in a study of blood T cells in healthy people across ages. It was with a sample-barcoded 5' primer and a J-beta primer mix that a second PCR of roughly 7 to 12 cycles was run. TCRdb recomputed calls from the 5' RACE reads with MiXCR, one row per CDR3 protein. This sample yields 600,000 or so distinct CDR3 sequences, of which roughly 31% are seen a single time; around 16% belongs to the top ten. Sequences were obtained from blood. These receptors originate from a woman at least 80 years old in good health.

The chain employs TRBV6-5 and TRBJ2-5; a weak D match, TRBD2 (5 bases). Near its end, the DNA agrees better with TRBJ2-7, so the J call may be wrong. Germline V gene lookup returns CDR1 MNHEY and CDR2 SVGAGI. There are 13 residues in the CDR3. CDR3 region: CASSSPGVGEQYF. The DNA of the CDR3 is TGTGCCAGCAGTTCCCCCGGGGTAGGCGAGCAGTACTTC.

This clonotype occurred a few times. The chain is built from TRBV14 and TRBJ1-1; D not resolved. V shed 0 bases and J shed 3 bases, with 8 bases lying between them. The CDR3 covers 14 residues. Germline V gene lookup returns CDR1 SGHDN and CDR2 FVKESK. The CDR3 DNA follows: TGTGCCAGCAGCCAAGATCGCCGAGACACTGAAGCTTTCTTT. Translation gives CASSQDRRDTEAFF.

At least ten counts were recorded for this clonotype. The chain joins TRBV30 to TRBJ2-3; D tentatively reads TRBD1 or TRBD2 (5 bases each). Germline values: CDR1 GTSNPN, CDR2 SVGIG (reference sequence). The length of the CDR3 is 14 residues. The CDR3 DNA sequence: TGTGCAACTACTTTAGAGAGGGGACCAGATACGCAGTATTTT. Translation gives CATTLERGPDTQYF.

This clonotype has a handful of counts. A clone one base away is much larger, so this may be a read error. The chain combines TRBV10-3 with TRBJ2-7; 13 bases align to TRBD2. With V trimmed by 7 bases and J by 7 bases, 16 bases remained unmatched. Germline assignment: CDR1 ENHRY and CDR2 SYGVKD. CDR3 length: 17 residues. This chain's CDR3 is CAITRTSGGVAYNEQYF. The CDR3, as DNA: TGTGCCATCACCAGGACTAGCGGGGGTGTCGCCTACAATGAGCAGTACTTC.

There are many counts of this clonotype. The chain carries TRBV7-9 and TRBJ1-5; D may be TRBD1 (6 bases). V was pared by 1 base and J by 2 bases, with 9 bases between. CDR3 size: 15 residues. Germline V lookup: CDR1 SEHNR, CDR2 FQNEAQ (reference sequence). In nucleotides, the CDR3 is TGTGCCAGCAGCTTAGAATCAGGGGGCAATCAGCCCCAGCATTTT. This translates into CASSLESGGNQPQHF.

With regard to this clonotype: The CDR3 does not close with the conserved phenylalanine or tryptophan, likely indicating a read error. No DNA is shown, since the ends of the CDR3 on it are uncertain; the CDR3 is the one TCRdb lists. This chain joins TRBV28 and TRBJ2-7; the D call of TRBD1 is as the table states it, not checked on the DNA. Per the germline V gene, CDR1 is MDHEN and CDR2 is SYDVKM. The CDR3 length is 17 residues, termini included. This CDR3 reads CASSRGTTRGISTSSTS.

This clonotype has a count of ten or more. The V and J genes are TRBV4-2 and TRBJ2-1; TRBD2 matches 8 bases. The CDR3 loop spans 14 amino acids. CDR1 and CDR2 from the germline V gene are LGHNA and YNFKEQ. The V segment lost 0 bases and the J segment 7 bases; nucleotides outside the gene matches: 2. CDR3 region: CASSQEGTRNEQFF. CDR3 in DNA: TGTGCCAGCAGCCAAGAAGGGACTAGAAATGAGCAGTTCTTC.

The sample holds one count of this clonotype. The CDR3 nucleotides read TGTGCCACCAGCAGAGATACAGACAGGGGTGATTCACCCCTCCACTTT. Encoded protein: CATSRDTDRGDSPLHF. This sequence joins TRBV15 and TRBJ1-6; 8 bases line up with TRBD1. CDR1 and CDR2 (germline): LNHNV, YYDKDF (reference sequence). The V segment lost 0 bases and the J segment 8 bases; nucleotides outside the gene matches: 6. This CDR3 has 16 residues.

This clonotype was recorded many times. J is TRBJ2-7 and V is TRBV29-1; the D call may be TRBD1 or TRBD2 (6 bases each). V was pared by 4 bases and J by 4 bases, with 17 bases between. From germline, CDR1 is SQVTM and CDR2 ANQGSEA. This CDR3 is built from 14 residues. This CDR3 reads CSVVKQGTLYEQYF. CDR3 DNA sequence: TGCAGCGTTGTAAAGCAGGGGACTTTATACGAGCAGTACTTC.

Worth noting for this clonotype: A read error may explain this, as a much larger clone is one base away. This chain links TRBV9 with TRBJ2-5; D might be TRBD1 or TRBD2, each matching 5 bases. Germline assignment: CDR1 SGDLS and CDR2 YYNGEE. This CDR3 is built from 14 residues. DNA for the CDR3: TGTGGCAGCAGCACCCGGGACGCACAAGAGAACCAGTACTTC. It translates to CGSSTRDAQENQYF.

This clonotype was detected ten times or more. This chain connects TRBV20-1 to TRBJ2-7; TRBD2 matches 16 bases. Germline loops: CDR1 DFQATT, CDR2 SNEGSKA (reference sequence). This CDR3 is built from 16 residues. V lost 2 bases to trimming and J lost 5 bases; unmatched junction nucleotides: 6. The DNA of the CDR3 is TGCAGTGCTAGATCCGGGACTAGCGGGGGGGCCCACGAGCAGTACTTC. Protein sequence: CSARSGTSGGAHEQYF.

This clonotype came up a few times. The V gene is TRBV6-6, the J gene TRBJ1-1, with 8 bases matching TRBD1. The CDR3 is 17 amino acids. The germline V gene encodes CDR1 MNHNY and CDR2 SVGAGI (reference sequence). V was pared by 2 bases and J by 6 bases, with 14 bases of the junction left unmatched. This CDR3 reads CASSYAGQGYRFAEAFF. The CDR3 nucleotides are TGTGCCAGCAGTTACGCCGGACAGGGATATAGGTTCGCTGAAGCTTTCTTT.

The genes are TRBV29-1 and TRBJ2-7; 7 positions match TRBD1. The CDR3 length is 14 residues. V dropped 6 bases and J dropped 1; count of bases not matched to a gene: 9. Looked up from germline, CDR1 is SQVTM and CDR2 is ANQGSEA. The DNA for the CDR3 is TGCAGCGTCACGACCGGGACAGCTTCCTACGAGCAGTACTTC. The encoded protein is CSVTTGTASYEQYF.

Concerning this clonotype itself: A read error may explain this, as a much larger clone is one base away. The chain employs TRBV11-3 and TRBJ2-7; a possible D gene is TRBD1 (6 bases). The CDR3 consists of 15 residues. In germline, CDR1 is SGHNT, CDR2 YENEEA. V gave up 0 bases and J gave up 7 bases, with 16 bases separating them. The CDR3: CASSLDLNRAYEQYF. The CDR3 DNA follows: TGTGCCAGCAGCTTAGATCTTAACAGGGCTTATGAGCAGTACTTC.

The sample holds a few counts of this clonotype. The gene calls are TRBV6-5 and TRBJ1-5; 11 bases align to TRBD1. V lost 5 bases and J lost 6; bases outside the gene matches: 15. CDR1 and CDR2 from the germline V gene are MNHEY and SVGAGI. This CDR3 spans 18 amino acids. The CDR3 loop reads CASSHHTRDRGGSQPQHF. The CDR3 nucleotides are TGTGCCAGCAGTCACCATACCCGGGACAGGGGGGGAAGTCAGCCCCAGCATTTT.

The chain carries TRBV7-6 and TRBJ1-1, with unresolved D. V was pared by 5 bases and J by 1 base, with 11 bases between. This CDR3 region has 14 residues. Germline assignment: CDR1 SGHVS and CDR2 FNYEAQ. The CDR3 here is CASSNPYKNTEAFF. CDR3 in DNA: TGTGCCAGCAGCAATCCCTACAAGAACACTGAAGCTTTCTTT.

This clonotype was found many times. CDR3 DNA sequence: TGCGCCAGCAGCTTGGACCCCGGGACAAGGAACACTGAAGCTTTCTTT. This encodes CASSLDPGTRNTEAFF. The chain couples TRBV5-1 to TRBJ1-1, with D perhaps matching TRBD1 (6 bases). Germline V CDR1 and CDR2: SGHRS, YFSETQ. CDR3 length equals 16 residues. V shed 0 bases and J shed 1 base, with 13 bases lying between them.

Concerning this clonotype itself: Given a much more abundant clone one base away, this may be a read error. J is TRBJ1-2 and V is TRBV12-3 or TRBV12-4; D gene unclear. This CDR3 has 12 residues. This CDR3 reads CAGSPGIRGYTF. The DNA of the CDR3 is TGTGCCGGCAGTCCGGGAATCCGGGGCTACACCTTC.